This section outlines one T cell receptor beta chain sequence together with its context. This table comes from immunoSEQ multiplex PCR, and its TCRdb copy is limited to in-frame clones, with some not included. The sample lists 110,000 or so clones; 70% to 90% were seen once. The data are from a study of T cell responses to AZD1222 COVID-19 vaccine. V was trimmed by 5 bases and J by 2 bases, leaving 18 bases between them. Germline assignment: CDR1 SEHNR and CDR2 FQNEAQ (reference sequence). The CDR3 loop spans 16 amino acids. The clonotype was recovered from an adult in good health. This specimen consisted of peripheral blood, obtained on day 0 of AZD1222 vaccination. The chain has TRBV7-9 and TRBJ2-5, with D possibly being TRBD1 (7 bases). The CDR3 DNA sequence: TGTGCCAGCAGCCCCAGGGGGATAGCGGTTCAAGAGACCCAGTACTTC. Its translation: CASSPRGIAVQETQYF.